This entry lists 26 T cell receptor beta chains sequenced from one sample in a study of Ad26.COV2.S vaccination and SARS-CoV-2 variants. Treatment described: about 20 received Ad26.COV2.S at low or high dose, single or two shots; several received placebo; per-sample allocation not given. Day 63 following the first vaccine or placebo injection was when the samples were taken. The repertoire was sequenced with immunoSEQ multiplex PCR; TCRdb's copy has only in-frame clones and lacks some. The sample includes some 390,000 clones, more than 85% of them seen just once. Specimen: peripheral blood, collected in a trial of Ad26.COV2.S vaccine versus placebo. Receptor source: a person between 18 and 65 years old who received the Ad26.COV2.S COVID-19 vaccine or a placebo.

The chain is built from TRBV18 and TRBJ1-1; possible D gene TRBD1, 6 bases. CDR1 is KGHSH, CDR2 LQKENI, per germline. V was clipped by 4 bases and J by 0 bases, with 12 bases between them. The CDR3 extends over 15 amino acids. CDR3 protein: CASSRGGQMNTEAFF. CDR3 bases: TGTGCCAGCTCACGGGGGGGACAAATGAACACTGAAGCTTTCTTT.

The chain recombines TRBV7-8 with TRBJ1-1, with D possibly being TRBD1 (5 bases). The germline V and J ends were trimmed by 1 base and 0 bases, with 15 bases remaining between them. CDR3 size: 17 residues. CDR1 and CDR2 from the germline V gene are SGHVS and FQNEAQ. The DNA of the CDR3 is TGTGCCAGCAGCTTAGTTATACGGGGGGGGATGAACACTGAAGCTTTCTTT. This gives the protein CASSLVIRGGMNTEAFF.

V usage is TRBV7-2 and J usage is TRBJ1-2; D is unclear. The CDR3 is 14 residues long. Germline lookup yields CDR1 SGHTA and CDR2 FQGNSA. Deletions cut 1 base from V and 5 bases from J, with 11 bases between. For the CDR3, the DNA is TGTGCCAGCAGCTTAGGGAGGCAGGCGTATGGCTACACCTTC. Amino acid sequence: CASSLGRQAYGYTF.

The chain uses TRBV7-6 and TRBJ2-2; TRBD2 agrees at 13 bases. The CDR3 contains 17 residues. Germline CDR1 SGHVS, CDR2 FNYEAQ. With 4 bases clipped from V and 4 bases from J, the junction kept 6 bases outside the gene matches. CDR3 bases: TGTGCCAGCAGCTCCAGACTAGCGGGGGGATTCACCGGGGAGCTGTTTTTT. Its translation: CASSSRLAGGFTGELFF.

The CDR3 is CASSLATQGASTDTQYF. CDR3 DNA: TGTGCCAGCAGCTTAGCAACACAGGGGGCCAGCACAGATACGCAGTATTTT. The genes are TRBV7-8 and TRBJ2-3; 9 bases align to TRBD1. The CDR3 has 17 amino acids. Germline V lookup: CDR1 SGHVS, CDR2 FQNEAQ. Losses at the gene ends were 0 bases for V and 0 bases for J; bases not matched to a gene: 4.

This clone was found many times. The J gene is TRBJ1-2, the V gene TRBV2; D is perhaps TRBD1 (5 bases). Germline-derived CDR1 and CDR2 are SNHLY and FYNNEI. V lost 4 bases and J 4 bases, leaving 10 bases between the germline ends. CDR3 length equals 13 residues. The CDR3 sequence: CASSADTSYGYTF. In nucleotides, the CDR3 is TGTGCCAGCAGTGCGGACACCAGCTATGGCTACACCTTC. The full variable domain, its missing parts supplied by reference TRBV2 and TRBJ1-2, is EPEVTQTPSHQVTQMGQEVILRCVPISNHLYFYWYRQILGQKVEFLVSFYNNEISEKSEIFDDQFSVERPDGSNFTLKIRSTKLEDSAMYFCASSADTSYGYTFGSGTRLTVV.

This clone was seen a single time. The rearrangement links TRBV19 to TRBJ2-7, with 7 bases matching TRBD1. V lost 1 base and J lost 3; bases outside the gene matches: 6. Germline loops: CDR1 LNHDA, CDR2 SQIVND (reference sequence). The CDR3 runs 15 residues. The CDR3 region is CASSIAGTESYEQYF. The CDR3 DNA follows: TGTGCCAGTAGTATAGCTGGGACAGAAAGCTACGAGCAGTACTTC.

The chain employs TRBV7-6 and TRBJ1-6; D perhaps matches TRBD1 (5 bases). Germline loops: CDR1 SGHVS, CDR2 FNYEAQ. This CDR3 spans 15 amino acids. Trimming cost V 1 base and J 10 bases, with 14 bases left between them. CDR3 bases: TGTGCCAGCAGCTTAGGGGAGCAGGGTGGATCACCCCTCCACTTT. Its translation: CASSLGEQGGSPLHF.

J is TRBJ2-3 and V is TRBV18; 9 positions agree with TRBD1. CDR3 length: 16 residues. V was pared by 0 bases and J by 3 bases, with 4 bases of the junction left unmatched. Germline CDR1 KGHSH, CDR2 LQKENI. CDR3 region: CASSPPGQGLTDTQYF. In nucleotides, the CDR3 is TGTGCCAGCTCACCACCGGGACAGGGATTGACAGATACGCAGTATTTT.

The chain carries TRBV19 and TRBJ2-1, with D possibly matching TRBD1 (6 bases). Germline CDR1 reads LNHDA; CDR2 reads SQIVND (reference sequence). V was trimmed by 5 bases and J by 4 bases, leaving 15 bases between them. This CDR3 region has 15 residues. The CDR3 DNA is TGTGCCAGTAGTCTAACAGGGTTGAAGTACAATGAGCAGTTCTTC. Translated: CASSLTGLKYNEQFF.

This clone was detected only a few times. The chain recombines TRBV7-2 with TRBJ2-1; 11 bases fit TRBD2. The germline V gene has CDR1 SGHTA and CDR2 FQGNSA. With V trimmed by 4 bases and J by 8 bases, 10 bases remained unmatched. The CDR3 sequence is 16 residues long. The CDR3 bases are TGTGCCAGCAGCTCTAGTAGCGGGGGGGCCCGCGATGAGCAGTTCTTC. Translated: CASSSSSGGARDEQFF. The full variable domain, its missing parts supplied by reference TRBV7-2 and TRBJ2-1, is GAGVSQSPSNKVTEKGKDVELRCDPISGHTALYWYRQSLGQGLEFLIYFQGNSAPDKSGLPSDRFSAERTGGSVSTLTIQRTQQEDSAVYLCASSSSSGGARDEQFFGPGTRLTVL.

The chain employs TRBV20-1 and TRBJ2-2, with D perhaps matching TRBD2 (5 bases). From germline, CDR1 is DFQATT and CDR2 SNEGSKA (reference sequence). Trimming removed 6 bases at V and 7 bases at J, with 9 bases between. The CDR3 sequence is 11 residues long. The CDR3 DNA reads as TGCAGTGCCCCGGGGTTCGGGGAGCTGTTTTTT. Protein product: CSAPGFGELFF.

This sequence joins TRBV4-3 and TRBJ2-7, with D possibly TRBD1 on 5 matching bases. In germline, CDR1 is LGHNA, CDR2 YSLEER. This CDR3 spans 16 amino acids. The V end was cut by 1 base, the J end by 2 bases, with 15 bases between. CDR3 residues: CASSQALVAGPYEQYF. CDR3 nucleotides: TGCGCCAGCAGCCAAGCCTTGGTGGCAGGGCCCTACGAGCAGTACTTC.

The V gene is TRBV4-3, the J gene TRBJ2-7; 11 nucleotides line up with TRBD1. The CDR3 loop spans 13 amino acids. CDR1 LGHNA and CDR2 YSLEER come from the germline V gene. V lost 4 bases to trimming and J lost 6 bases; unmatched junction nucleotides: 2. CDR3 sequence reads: CASSLGQGGEQYF. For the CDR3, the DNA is TGCGCCAGCAGCCTGGGACAGGGGGGCGAGCAGTACTTC.

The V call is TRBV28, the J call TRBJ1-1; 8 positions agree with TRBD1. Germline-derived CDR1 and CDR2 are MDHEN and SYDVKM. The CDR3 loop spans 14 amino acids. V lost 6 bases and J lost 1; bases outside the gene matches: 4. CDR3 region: CASRTTGANTEAFF. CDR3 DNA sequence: TGTGCCAGCAGGACGACAGGGGCGAACACTGAAGCTTTCTTT.

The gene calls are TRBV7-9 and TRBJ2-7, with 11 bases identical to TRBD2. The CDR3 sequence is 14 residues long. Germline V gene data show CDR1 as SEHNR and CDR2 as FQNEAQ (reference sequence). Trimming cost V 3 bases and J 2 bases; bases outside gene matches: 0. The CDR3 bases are TGTGCCAGCAGCTTTAGCGGGGGGGCCTACGAGCAGTACTTC. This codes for CASSFSGGAYEQYF.

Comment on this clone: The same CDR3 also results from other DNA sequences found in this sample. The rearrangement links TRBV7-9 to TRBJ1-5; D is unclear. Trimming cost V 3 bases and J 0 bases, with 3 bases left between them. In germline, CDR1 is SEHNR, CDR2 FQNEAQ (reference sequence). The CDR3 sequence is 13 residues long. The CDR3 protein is CASSLDSNQPQHF. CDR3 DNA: TGTGCCAGCAGCTTGGATAGCAATCAGCCCCAGCATTTT.

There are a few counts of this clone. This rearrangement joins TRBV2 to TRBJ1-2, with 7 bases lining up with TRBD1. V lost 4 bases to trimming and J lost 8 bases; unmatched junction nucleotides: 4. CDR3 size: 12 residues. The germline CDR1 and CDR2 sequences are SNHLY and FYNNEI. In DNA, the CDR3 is TGTGCCAGCAGTGGCACAGGGGAAGGCTACACCTTC. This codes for CASSGTGEGYTF.

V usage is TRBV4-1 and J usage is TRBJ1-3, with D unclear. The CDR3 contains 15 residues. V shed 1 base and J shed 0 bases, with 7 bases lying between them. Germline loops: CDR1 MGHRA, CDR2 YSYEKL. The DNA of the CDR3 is TGCGCCAGCAGCCAAGTACCGCCCTCTGGAAACACCATATATTTT. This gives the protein CASSQVPPSGNTIYF.

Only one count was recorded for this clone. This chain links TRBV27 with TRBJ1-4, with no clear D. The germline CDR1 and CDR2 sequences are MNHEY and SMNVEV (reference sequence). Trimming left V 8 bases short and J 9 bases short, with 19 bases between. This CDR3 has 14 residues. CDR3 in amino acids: CASGRAGPPQKLFF. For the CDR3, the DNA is TGTGCCAGCGGCCGGGCCGGGCCCCCACAAAAACTGTTTTTT.

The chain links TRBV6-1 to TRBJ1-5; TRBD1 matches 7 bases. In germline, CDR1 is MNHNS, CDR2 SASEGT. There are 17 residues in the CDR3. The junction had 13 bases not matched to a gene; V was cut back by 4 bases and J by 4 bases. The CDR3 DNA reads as TGTGCCAGCAGTGGAGACAAGGGGGACAGAGCTAATCAGCCCCAGCATTTT. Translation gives CASSGDKGDRANQPQHF.

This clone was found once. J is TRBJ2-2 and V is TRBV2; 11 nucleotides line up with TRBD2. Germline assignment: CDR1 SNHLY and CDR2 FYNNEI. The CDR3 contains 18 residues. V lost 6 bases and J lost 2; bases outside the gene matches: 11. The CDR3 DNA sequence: TGTGCCAGCAGCTTAGGGACTAGCGGAGGATTAAACACCGGGGAGCTGTTTTTT. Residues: CASSLGTSGGLNTGELFF.

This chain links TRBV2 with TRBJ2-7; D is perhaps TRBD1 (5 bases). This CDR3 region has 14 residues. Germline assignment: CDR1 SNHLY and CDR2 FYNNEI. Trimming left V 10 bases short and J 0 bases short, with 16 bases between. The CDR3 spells CATTSTGSSYEQYF. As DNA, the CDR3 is TGTGCCACCACTTCCACAGGAAGCTCCTACGAGCAGTACTTC.

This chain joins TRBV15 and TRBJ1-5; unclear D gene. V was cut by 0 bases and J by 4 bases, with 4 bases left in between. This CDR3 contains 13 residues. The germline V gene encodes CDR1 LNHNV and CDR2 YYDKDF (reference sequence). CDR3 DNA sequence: TGTGCCACCAGCAGAGAGGGGAATCAGCCCCAGCATTTT. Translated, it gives CATSREGNQPQHF.

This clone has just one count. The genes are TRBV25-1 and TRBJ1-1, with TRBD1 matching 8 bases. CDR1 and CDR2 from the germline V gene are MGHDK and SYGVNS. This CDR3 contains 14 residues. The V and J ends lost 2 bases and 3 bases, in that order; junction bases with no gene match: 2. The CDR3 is CASSEQGAYTEAFF. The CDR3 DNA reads TGTGCCAGCAGTGAACAGGGGGCTTACACTGAAGCTTTCTTT.

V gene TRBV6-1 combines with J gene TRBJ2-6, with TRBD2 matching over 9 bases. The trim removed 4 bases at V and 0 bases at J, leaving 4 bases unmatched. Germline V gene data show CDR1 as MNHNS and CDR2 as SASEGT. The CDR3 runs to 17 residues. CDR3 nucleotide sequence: TGTGCCAGCAGTGCTAGCGGGGAGAGCTCTGGGGCCAACGTCCTGACTTTC. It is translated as CASSASGESSGANVLTF.